This TCR beta chain derives from a study of blood T cell repertoires in COVID-19. About the research overall: T cells, B-cell-depleted T cells, or PBMCs provided the cDNA or gDNA that served as material.

The V gene's germline CDR1 is LNHDA and CDR2 SQIVND (reference sequence). This CDR3 has 16 amino acids. The junction had 15 bases not matched to a gene; V was cut back by 3 bases and J by 8 bases. Participants were aged about 18 to 100 years from approximately 25 US areas. Two consecutive negative NP/OP PCR tests, clearance, or resolved symptoms defined Cohort 3 recovery. TCRdb keeps only in-frame clones here, not all; method: immunoSEQ multiplex PCR. The sample records 150,000 or so clones, roughly 84% being singletons. The origin of this receptor is a man over 45 who had recovered from COVID-19. This chain links TRBV19 with TRBJ1-2; TRBD1 matches 7 bases. The source material was PBMCs or T cells enriched from blood (not recorded which). For the CDR3, the DNA is TGTGCCAGTAGTATGTCCCCCGGGACAGAAAAAGGAGGCTACACCTTC. Its translation: CASSMSPGTEKGGYTF.